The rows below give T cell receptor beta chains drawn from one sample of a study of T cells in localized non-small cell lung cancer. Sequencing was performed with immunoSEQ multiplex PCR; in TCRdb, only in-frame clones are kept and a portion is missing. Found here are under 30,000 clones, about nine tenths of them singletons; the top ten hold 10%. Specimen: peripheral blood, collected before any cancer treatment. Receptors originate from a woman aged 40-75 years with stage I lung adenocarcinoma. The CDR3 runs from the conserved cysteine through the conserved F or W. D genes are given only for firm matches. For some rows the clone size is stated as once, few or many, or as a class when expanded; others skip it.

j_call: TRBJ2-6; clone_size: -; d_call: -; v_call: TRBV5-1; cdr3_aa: CASSRQTSGANVLTF; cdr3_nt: TGCGCCAGCAGCCGACAGACCTCTGGGGCCAACGTCCTGACTTTC
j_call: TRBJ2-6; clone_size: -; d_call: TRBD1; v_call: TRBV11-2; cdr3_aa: CASSLTGGNANVLTF; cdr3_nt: TGTGCCAGCAGCTTAACAGGGGGAAATGCCAACGTCCTGACTTTC
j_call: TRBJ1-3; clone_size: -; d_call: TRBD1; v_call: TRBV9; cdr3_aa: CASSTGTVSGNTIYF; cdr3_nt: TGTGCCAGCAGCACCGGGACAGTCTCTGGAAACACCATATATTTT
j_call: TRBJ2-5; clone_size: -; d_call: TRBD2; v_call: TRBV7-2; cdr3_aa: CASSLVIGGGQETQYF; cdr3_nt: TGTGCCAGCAGCTTAGTTATCGGCGGGGGGCAAGAGACCCAGTACTTC
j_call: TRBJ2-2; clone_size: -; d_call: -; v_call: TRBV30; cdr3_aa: CACGWSGELFF; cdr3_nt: TGTGCCTGCGGTTGGTCCGGGGAGCTGTTTTTT
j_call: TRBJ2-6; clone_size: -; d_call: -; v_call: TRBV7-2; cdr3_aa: CASSLARAGANVLTF; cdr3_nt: TGTGCCAGCAGCTTAGCGCGCGCCGGGGCCAACGTCCTGACTTTC
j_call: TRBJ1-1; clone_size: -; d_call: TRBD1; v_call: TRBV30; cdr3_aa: CAWRDRGRNTEAFF; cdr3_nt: TGTGCCTGGAGAGACAGGGGGAGGAACACTGAAGCTTTCTTT
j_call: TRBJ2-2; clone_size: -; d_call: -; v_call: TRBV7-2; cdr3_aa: CASSPDRRVGELFF; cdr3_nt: TGTGCCAGCAGCCCCGACCGGCGGGTAGGGGAGCTGTTTTTT
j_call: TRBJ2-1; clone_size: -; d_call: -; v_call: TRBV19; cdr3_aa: CASRGTYNEQFF; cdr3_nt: TGTGCCAGTAGAGGGACGTACAATGAGCAGTTCTTC
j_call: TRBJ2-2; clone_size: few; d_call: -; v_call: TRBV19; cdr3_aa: CASSKGTRFTGELFF; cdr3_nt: TGTGCCAGTAGTAAGGGCACTAGATTTACCGGGGAGCTGTTTTTT
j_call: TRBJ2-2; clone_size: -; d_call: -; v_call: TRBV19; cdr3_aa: CASSRNTGELFF; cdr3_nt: TGTGCCAGTAGTCGAAACACCGGGGAGCTGTTTTTT
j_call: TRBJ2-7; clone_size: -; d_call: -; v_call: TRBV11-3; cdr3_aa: CASSLGGLGGEQYF; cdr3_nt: TGTGCCAGCAGCTTAGGTGGGTTAGGCGGCGAGCAGTACTTC
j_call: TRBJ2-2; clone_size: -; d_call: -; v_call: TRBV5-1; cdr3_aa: CASSLLIRDTGELFF; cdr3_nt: TGCGCCAGCAGCTTGCTTATTCGGGACACCGGGGAGCTGTTTTTT
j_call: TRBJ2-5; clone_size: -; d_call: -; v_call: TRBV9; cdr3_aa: CASSGGIVPETQYF; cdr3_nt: TGTGCCAGCAGCGGAGGCATCGTCCCAGAGACCCAGTACTTC
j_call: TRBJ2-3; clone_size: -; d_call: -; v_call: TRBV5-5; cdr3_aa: CASSLVLGKADTQYF; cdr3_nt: TGTGCCAGCAGCTTGGTTCTGGGAAAGGCAGATACGCAGTATTTT
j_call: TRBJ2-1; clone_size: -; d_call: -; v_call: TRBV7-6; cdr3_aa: CASSPSYNEQFF; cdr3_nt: TGTGCCAGCAGCCCGTCCTACAATGAGCAGTTCTTC
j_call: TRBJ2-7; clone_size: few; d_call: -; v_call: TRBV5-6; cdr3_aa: CASSLGANLAYEQYF; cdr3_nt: TGTGCCAGCAGCTTGGGGGCTAACCTGGCCTACGAGCAGTACTTC
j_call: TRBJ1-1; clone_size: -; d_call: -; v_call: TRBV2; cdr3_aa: CASSPLTAGETEAFF; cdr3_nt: TGTGCCAGCAGTCCCCTAACGGCAGGGGAGACTGAAGCTTTCTTT
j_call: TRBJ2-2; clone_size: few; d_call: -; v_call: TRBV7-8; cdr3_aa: CASSLGLPPTGELFF; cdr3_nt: TGTGCCAGCAGCTTAGGACTACCGCCGACCGGGGAGCTGTTTTTT
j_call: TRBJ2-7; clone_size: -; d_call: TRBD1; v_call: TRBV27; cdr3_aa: CASSMQGAYEQYF; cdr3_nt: TGTGCCAGCAGCATGCAGGGGGCCTACGAGCAGTACTTC
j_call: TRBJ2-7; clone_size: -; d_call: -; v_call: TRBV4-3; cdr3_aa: CASSQDPSSYEQYF; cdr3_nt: TGCGCCAGCAGCCAAGACCCATCCTCCTACGAGCAGTACTTC
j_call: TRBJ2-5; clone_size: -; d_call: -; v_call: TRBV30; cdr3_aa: CAWRPYPGPGTQYF; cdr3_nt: TGTGCCTGGAGACCCTACCCGGGTCCAGGGACCCAGTACTTC
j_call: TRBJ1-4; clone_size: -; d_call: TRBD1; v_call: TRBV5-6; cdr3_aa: CASSLDQGQGGKLFF; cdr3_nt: TGTGCCAGCAGCCTCGACCAGGGACAGGGTGGAAAACTGTTTTTT
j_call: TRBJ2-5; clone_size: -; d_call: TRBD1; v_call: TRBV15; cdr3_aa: CATSRSSGGYQETQYF; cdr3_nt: TGTGCCACCAGCAGATCCTCAGGGGGCTACCAAGAGACCCAGTACTTC
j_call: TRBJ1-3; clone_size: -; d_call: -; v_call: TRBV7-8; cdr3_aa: CASSLTLRNTIYF; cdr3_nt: TGTGCCAGCAGCTTAACGCTCCGAAACACCATATATTTT
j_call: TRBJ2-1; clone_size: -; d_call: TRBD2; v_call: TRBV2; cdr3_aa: CASTSGGVYNEQFF; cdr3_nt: TGTGCCAGCACAAGCGGGGGCGTCTACAATGAGCAGTTCTTC
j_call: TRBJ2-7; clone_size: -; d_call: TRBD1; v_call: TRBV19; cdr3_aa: CASSTGTGGFEQYF; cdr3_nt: TGTGCCAGTAGTACCGGGACAGGGGGGTTCGAGCAGTACTTC
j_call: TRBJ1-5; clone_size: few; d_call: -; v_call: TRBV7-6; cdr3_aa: CASSLEQGGTNQPQHF; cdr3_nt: TGTGCCAGCAGCTTAGAACAGGGAGGGACTAATCAGCCCCAGCATTTT
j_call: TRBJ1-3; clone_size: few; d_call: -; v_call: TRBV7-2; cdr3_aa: CASSPHLDLSSGNTIYF; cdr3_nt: TGTGCCAGCAGCCCCCACCTCGATCTGAGCTCTGGAAACACCATATATTTT
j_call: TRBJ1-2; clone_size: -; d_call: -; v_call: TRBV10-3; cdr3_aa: CAISDMGGNYGYTF; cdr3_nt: TGTGCCATCAGTGACATGGGGGGGAACTATGGCTACACCTTC
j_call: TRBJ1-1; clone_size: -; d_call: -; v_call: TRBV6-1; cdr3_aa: CASSSGGQNTEAFF; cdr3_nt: TGTGCCAGCAGTAGTGGGGGACAGAACACTGAAGCTTTCTTT
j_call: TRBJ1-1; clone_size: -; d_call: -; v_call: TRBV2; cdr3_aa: CASSSALTGPNTEAFF; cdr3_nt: TGTGCCAGCAGTTCGGCCTTGACAGGACCGAACACTGAAGCTTTCTTT
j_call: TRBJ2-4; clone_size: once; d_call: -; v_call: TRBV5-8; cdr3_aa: CASSLVSGLAKNIQYF; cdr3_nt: TGTGCCAGCAGCTTGGTCTCCGGGCTAGCCAAAAACATTCAGTACTTC
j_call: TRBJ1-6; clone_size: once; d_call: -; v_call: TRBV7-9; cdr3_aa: CASTQSSYNSPLHF; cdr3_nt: TGTGCCAGCACACAAAGCTCCTATAATTCACCCCTCCACTTT
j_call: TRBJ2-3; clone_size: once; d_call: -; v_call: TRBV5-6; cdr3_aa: CASSFPERDTQYF; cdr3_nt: TGTGCCAGCAGCTTCCCAGAAAGGGATACGCAGTATTTT
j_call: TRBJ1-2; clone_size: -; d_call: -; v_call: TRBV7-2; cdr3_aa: CASSLVWQSPGSGYTF; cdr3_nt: TGTGCCAGCAGCTTGGTATGGCAATCCCCGGGGAGTGGCTACACCTTC
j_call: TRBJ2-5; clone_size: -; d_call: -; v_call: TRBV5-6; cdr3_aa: CASSSIQGQETQYF; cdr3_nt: TGTGCCAGCAGCTCTATCCAGGGCCAAGAGACCCAGTACTTC
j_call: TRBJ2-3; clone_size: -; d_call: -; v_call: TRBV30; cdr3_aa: CAWSTSLDTQYF; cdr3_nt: TGTGCCTGGAGTACGTCCTTAGATACGCAGTATTTT
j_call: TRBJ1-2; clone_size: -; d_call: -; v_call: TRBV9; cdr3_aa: CASSVVPVDGYTF; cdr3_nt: TGTGCCAGCAGCGTAGTGCCAGTCGATGGCTACACCTTC
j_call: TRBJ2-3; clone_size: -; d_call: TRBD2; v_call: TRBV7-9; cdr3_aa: CASSPTSGTDTQYF; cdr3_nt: TGTGCCAGCAGCCCGACTAGCGGCACAGATACGCAGTATTTT
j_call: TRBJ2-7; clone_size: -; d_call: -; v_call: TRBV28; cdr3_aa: CASSDYYEQYF; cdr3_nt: TGTGCCAGCAGTGATTACTACGAGCAGTACTTC
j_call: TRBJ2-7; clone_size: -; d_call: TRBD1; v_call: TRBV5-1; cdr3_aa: CASSSDRGPYEQYF; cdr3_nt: TGCGCCAGCAGCTCGGACAGGGGGCCCTACGAGCAGTACTTC
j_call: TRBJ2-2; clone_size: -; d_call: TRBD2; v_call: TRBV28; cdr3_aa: CASRGAGAGELFF; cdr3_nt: TGTGCCAGCAGAGGGGCGGGAGCCGGGGAGCTGTTTTTT
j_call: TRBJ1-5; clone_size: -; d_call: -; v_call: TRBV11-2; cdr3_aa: CASSLFGGDNQPQHF; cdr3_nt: TGTGCCAGCAGCCTCTTCGGAGGTGACAATCAGCCCCAGCATTTT